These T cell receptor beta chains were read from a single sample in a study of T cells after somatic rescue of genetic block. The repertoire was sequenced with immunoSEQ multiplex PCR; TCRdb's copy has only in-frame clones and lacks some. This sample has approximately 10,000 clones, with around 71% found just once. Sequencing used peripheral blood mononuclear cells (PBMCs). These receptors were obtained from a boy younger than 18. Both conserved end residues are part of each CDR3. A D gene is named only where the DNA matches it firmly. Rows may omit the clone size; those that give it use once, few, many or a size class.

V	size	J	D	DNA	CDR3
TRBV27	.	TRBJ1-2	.	TGTGCCAGCAGCAAGGGCTTCGATGGCTACACCTTC	CASSKGFDGYTF
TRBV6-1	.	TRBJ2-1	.	TGTGCCAGCAGTGGCCAGGGACCGTTCTACAATGAGCAGTTCTTC	CASSGQGPFYNEQFF
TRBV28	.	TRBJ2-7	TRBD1	TGTGCCAGCAGTTTAAACCGGGACAGGGTTAAAAGCTCCTACGAGCAGTACTTC	CASSLNRDRVKSSYEQYF
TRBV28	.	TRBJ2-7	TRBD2	TGTGCCAGCAACGTAGCGGGAGGGCCCTACGAGCAGTACTTC	CASNVAGGPYEQYF
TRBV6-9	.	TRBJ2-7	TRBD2	TGTGCCAGCACCCGACTAGCGGGAGCCCACGAGCAGTACTTC	CASTRLAGAHEQYF
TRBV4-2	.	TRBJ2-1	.	TGTGCCAGCAGCTCCTCCGGGGCGGGGACCTCCTACAATGAGCAGTTCTTC	CASSSSGAGTSYNEQFF
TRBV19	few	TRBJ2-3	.	TGTGCCAGTAGACTCGGGACCGCGCTTGATACGCAGTATTTT	CASRLGTALDTQYF
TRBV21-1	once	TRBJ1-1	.	TGTGCCAGCAGCAAAGCGGGGACAGAGCCTTCCACTGAAGCTTTCTTT	CASSKAGTEPSTEAFF
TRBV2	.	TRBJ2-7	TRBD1	TGTGCCAGCAGCGGGACAGGGAAGGCCCGTCCTTCTTACGAGCAGTACTTC	CASSGTGKARPSYEQYF
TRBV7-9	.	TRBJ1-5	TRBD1	TGTGCCAGCAGCTTAGGGGACAGGGTCAATCAGCCCCAGCATTTT	CASSLGDRVNQPQHF